These 19 T cell receptor beta chains originate from one sample sequenced in a study of blood T cell repertoires in COVID-19. Profiling relied on immunoSEQ multiplex PCR, and the TCRdb table lists in-frame clones only, not all of them. The table includes around 190,000 clones, 70% to 85% detected once. Sequenced input: peripheral blood. The receptors here all came from a woman between 50 and 59 years old with acute or convalescent COVID-19.

This chain joins TRBV10-3 and TRBJ1-1, with TRBD1 as a possible D gene (5 bases). This CDR3 has 15 residues. V was shortened by 6 bases and J by 4 bases, with 18 bases between the two germline ends. The V gene's germline CDR1 is ENHRY and CDR2 SYGVKD. CDR3 in DNA: TGTGCCATCAGAGACAGCCCTAGTCCGGGCACTGAAGCTTTCTTT. The encoded protein is CAIRDSPSPGTEAFF.

This sequence joins TRBV19 and TRBJ1-5; possibly TRBD1 for D (6 bases). The CDR3 is made up of 14 amino acids. Germline CDR1 reads LNHDA; CDR2 reads SQIVND (reference sequence). V was trimmed by 4 bases and J by 3 bases, leaving 10 bases between them. CDR3 bases: TGTGCCAGTAGTACCGGACAGAACAATCAGCCCCAGCATTTT. This gives the protein CASSTGQNNQPQHF.

The J gene is TRBJ2-7, the V gene TRBV15; 10 nucleotides match TRBD1. CDR1 is LNHNV, CDR2 YYDKDF, per germline (reference sequence). The CDR3 is 18 residues long. Losses at the gene ends were 0 bases for V and 3 bases for J; bases not matched to a gene: 11. The CDR3 nucleotides are TGTGCCACCAGCAGAGATATGACCTCGTGGACAGGGGGCTACGAGCAGTACTTC. Protein product: CATSRDMTSWTGGYEQYF.

The genes are TRBV4-3 and TRBJ2-1; 9 bases match TRBD2. The CDR3 consists of 15 residues. The V gene end was trimmed by 0 bases and the J gene end by 6 bases; junction bases not matched to a gene: 3. CDR1 and CDR2 from the germline V gene are LGHNA and YSLEER. CDR3 loop: CASSQDRLAANEQFF. CDR3 sequence (DNA): TGCGCCAGCAGCCAAGATCGACTAGCGGCCAATGAGCAGTTCTTC.

The V gene is TRBV14, the J gene TRBJ1-6; TRBD1 matches 8 bases. The CDR3 is 14 amino acids. With 4 bases clipped from V and 5 bases from J, the junction kept 1 base outside the gene matches. The germline V gene encodes CDR1 SGHDN and CDR2 FVKESK. The CDR3 region is CASSRQGNNSPLHF. The CDR3 DNA is TGTGCCAGCAGCCGACAGGGGAATAATTCACCCCTCCACTTT.

The J gene is TRBJ1-3, the V gene TRBV24-1, with no clear D. CDR3 length: 15 residues. V was pared by 0 bases and J by 1 base, with 6 bases between. Germline CDR1 reads KGHDR; CDR2 reads SFDVKD. The CDR3 here is CATSDLEGSGNTIYF. The CDR3 nucleotides are TGTGCCACCAGTGATTTGGAGGGTTCTGGAAACACCATATATTTT.

The chain is built from TRBV7-8 and TRBJ2-1; D may be TRBD2 (6 bases). CDR3 length: 16 residues. In germline, CDR1 is SGHVS, CDR2 FQNEAQ. Trimming shortened V by 1 base and J by 5 bases, and 15 bases separated the two germline ends. CDR3 sequence reads: CASSLVGTSRNNEQFF. Here the CDR3 DNA reads TGTGCCAGCAGCTTAGTGGGGACTTCTCGCAACAATGAGCAGTTCTTC.

This chain connects TRBV3-1 (or the pseudogene TRBV3-2) to TRBJ1-6; tentative D call: TRBD1 (5 bases). This CDR3 contains 16 residues. Germline V gene lookup returns CDR1 LGHDT and CDR2 YNNKEL (reference sequence). The germline V and J ends were trimmed by 0 bases and 8 bases, with 14 bases remaining between them. The CDR3 nucleotides read TGTGCCAGCAGCCAAGAAGGGGCAAGGGGTGATTCACCCCTCCACTTT. Its translation: CASSQEGARGDSPLHF.

The J gene is TRBJ1-2, the V gene TRBV6-6; 7 bases match TRBD1. Germline V lookup: CDR1 MNHNY, CDR2 SVGAGI (reference sequence). The CDR3 is 12 amino acids. Trimming at V came to 0 bases and at J to 8 bases, leaving 0 bases not matched to a gene. CDR3 sequence reads: CASSYSQGGYTF. The CDR3 region has the DNA TGTGCCAGCAGTTACTCACAGGGGGGCTACACCTTC.

The chain has TRBV7-9 and TRBJ1-2; 12 bases map to TRBD1. The CDR3 loop spans 15 amino acids. Unmatched junction bases numbered 9, after V lost 5 bases and J lost 8 bases. The germline V gene encodes CDR1 SEHNR and CDR2 FQNEAQ (reference sequence). The CDR3 is CASSRWGQGAPGYTF. CDR3 bases: TGTGCCAGCAGCCGCTGGGGACAGGGGGCTCCCGGCTACACCTTC. The full variable domain, completed using reference TRBV7-9 and TRBJ1-2, is DTGVSQNPRHKITKRGQNVTFRCDPISEHNRLYWYRQTLGQGPEFLTYFQNEAQLEKSRLLSDRFSAERPKGSFSTLEIQRTEQGDSAMYLCASSRWGQGAPGYTFGSGTRLTVV.

This chain uses TRBV19 with TRBJ2-7, with D tentatively TRBD1 (6 bases). The CDR3 is 18 residues long. Germline V lookup: CDR1 LNHDA, CDR2 SQIVND (reference sequence). Trimming pared 0 bases from V and 5 bases from J, leaving 23 bases between. CDR3 protein: CASSIDLRDRPMRNEQYF. The CDR3 DNA follows: TGTGCCAGTAGTATAGATCTGCGCGACAGGCCCATGAGGAACGAGCAGTACTTC.

The V call is TRBV28, the J call TRBJ2-7, with unresolved D. Trimming stripped 5 bases from V and 3 bases from J, with 11 bases between. From germline, CDR1 is MDHEN and CDR2 SYDVKM. CDR3 length: 13 amino acids. CDR3 residues: CASSPGTLYEQYF. The DNA of the CDR3 is TGTGCCAGCAGTCCAGGAACCCTCTACGAGCAGTACTTC.

The V call is TRBV30, the J call TRBJ2-3, with 14 bases aligning to TRBD2. Germline-derived CDR1 and CDR2 are GTSNPN and SVGIG (reference sequence). V was pared by 4 bases and J by 3 bases, with 9 bases of the junction left unmatched. This CDR3 is 17 amino acids long. CDR3 sequence: CAWTPPGLAGGTDTQYF. CDR3 coding DNA: TGTGCCTGGACCCCACCCGGACTAGCGGGGGGTACAGATACGCAGTATTTT. The full variable domain, rest sourced from reference TRBV30 and TRBJ2-3, is SQTIHQWPATLVQPVGSPLSLECTVEGTSNPNLYWYRQAAGRGLQLLFYSVGIGQISSEVPQNLSASRPQDRQFILSSKKLLLSDSGFYLCAWTPPGLAGGTDTQYFGPGTRLTVL.

The V call is TRBV7-2, the J call TRBJ1-1; perhaps TRBD1 as D (5 bases). Germline V gene sequence: CDR1 SGHTA, CDR2 FQGNSA. CDR3 size: 15 residues. The V end was cut by 1 base, the J end by 1 base, with 10 bases between. CDR3 amino acids: CASSLDGQGNTEAFF. The CDR3 DNA reads as TGTGCCAGCAGCTTAGATGGCCAGGGGAACACTGAAGCTTTCTTT.

This chain links TRBV19 with TRBJ1-5; no definite D call. V lost 6 bases to trimming and J lost 5 bases, with 11 bases between them. This CDR3 has 13 residues. The germline V gene encodes CDR1 LNHDA and CDR2 SQIVND (reference sequence). The DNA of the CDR3 is TGTGCCAGTAGCCTCAATCGAGATCAGCCCCAGCATTTT. It translates to CASSLNRDQPQHF.

V and J are TRBV28 and TRBJ2-7, with D uncertain. The CDR3 covers 12 residues. Germline-derived CDR1 and CDR2 are MDHEN and SYDVKM. The V end was cut by 4 bases, the J end by 7 bases, with 11 bases between. CDR3: CASSSTIGEQYF. The DNA of the CDR3 is TGTGCCAGCAGTTCCACAATCGGGGAGCAGTACTTC.

V gene TRBV7-6 combines with J gene TRBJ1-2; weak D call: TRBD1 (6 bases). CDR3 length: 13 amino acids. Trimming removed 3 bases from V and 4 bases from J, with 9 bases in between. CDR1 is SGHVS, CDR2 FNYEAQ, per germline. CDR3 sequence (DNA): TGTGCCAGCAGCTTGGACAGTCTCTATGGCTACACCTTC. This sequence encodes CASSLDSLYGYTF.

The chain carries TRBV24-1 and TRBJ1-5, with D maybe TRBD1 (5 bases). Germline-derived CDR1 and CDR2 are KGHDR and SFDVKD. This CDR3 has 16 residues. Trimming removed 2 bases from V and 6 bases from J, with 16 bases in between. The CDR3 DNA sequence: TGTGCCACCAGTGATTCCCGGAGGGGAGATGGTCAGCCCCAGCATTTT. Residues: CATSDSRRGDGQPQHF.

The V gene is TRBV2, the J gene TRBJ2-2; D is uncertain. The CDR3 has 15 residues. V shed 1 base and J shed 4 bases, with 10 bases lying between them. In germline, CDR1 is SNHLY, CDR2 FYNNEI. CDR3 nucleotides: TGTGCCAGCAGTGAAGGAGGCAGATCCACCGGGGAGCTGTTTTTT. It yields the protein CASSEGGRSTGELFF.